Listed below are T cell receptor beta chains from one sample, sequenced in a study of blood T cell repertoires in COVID-19. Here immunoSEQ multiplex PCR was the method, and the copy in TCRdb shows in-frame clones only, minus some. The sample comprises tens of thousands of clones, approximately 79% of which are singletons, and approximately 15% rests with the top ten. The specimen was peripheral blood. These receptors were collected from a woman of 80 years or more with active or convalescent COVID-19. The CDR3 runs from the conserved cysteine through the conserved F or W. Fields, in order: V gene, clone size, J gene, D gene, CDR3 protein, CDR3 DNA. The D gene is left open where the match is weak. Clone size is not always given. Where it is, it says once, few, many or a class for expanded clones.

V: TRBV4-3; size: .; J: TRBJ2-7; D: .; CDR3: CASSQEGMSGAYEQYF; DNA: TGCGCCAGCAGCCAGGAAGGAATGTCGGGGGCCTACGAGCAGTACTTC
V: TRBV27; size: .; J: TRBJ1-5; D: .; CDR3: CASSLLGGTQPQHF; DNA: TGTGCCAGCAGTTTACTCGGGGGTACTCAGCCCCAGCATTTT
V: TRBV6-2/TRBV6-3; size: large; J: TRBJ1-2; D: TRBD1; CDR3: CASRLPTGQGIGYTF; DNA: TGTGCCAGCCGCCTACCTACCGGACAGGGCATTGGCTACACCTTC
V: TRBV28; size: .; J: TRBJ1-1; D: .; CDR3: CASRLPGAVNTEAFF; DNA: TGTGCCAGCAGACTCCCAGGGGCCGTGAACACTGAAGCTTTCTTT
V: TRBV4-3; size: .; J: TRBJ1-5; D: TRBD1; CDR3: CASSQEAAGGQPQHF; DNA: TGCGCCAGCAGCCAAGAAGCGGCAGGGGGACAGCCCCAGCATTTT
V: TRBV21-1; size: .; J: TRBJ2-7; D: .; CDR3: CASREGLAGYEQYF; DNA: TGTGCCAGCAGAGAGGGACTAGCGGGCTACGAGCAGTACTTC
V: TRBV5-1; size: .; J: TRBJ1-2; D: TRBD1; CDR3: CASSPGQGADYGYTF; DNA: TGCGCCAGCAGCCCTGGACAGGGGGCGGACTATGGCTACACCTTC
V: TRBV7-2; size: .; J: TRBJ2-5; D: .; CDR3: CASSLDYRSSRETQYF; DNA: TGTGCCAGCAGCTTAGATTATCGGTCGTCTAGAGAGACCCAGTACTTC
V: TRBV30; size: .; J: TRBJ2-1; D: .; CDR3: CAWSRSYNEQFF; DNA: TGTGCCTGGAGCCGGAGCTACAATGAGCAGTTCTTC
V: TRBV6-1; size: .; J: TRBJ2-7; D: TRBD2; CDR3: CASSEAASGWVEQYF; DNA: TGTGCCAGCAGTGAAGCTGCTAGCGGGTGGGTCGAGCAGTACTTC
V: TRBV7-3; size: .; J: TRBJ2-5; D: .; CDR3: CASSSNQETQYF; DNA: TGTGCCAGCAGCTCCAACCAAGAGACCCAGTACTTC
V: TRBV27; size: .; J: TRBJ2-5; D: TRBD1; CDR3: CASSWVRGQETQYF; DNA: TGTGCCAGCAGTTGGGTCAGGGGGCAAGAGACCCAGTACTTC
V: TRBV6-5; size: few; J: TRBJ1-1; D: .; CDR3: CASTRWGGTNTEAFF; DNA: TGTGCCAGCACCAGATGGGGAGGGACGAACACTGAAGCTTTCTTT
V: TRBV10-3; size: .; J: TRBJ2-3; D: TRBD1; CDR3: CATDRGLGGTDTQYF; DNA: TGTGCCACGGACAGGGGGCTGGGGGGCACAGATACGCAGTATTTT
V: TRBV4-1; size: .; J: TRBJ2-6; D: .; CDR3: CASSGPSGANVLTF; DNA: TGCGCCAGCAGCGGCCCCTCTGGGGCCAACGTCCTGACTTTC
V: TRBV14; size: .; J: TRBJ2-3; D: .; CDR3: CASSQDLGGNTDTQYF; DNA: TGTGCCAGCAGCCAAGATCTAGGGGGAAACACAGATACGCAGTATTTT
V: TRBV27; size: .; J: TRBJ1-5; D: TRBD1; CDR3: CASSLEGRQGPQPQHF; DNA: TGTGCCAGCAGTTTAGAGGGGAGACAGGGACCGCAGCCCCAGCATTTT
V: TRBV19; size: .; J: TRBJ2-1; D: .; CDR3: CASSRGQYPYNEQFF; DNA: TGTGCCAGTAGTAGGGGACAATATCCCTACAATGAGCAGTTCTTC
V: TRBV5-1; size: .; J: TRBJ2-5; D: TRBD1; CDR3: CASSRQGTGGRETQYF; DNA: TGCGCCAGCAGCAGGCAAGGGACAGGGGGACGGGAGACCCAGTACTTC
V: TRBV11-2; size: .; J: TRBJ2-1; D: .; CDR3: CASSLMDSYNEQFF; DNA: TGTGCCAGCAGCTTGATGGACTCTTACAATGAGCAGTTCTTC
V: TRBV5-4; size: few; J: TRBJ2-3; D: TRBD1; CDR3: CASSSRTGGTDTQYF; DNA: TGTGCCAGCAGCTCTCGGACAGGAGGCACAGATACGCAGTATTTT
V: TRBV2; size: .; J: TRBJ2-1; D: TRBD2; CDR3: CASSEGGAGGPFF; DNA: TGTGCCAGCAGTGAAGGGGGGGCGGGAGGTCCGTTCTTC
V: TRBV7-2; size: .; J: TRBJ2-1; D: TRBD2; CDR3: CASSSLAASYNEQFF; DNA: TGTGCCAGCAGCTCCCTAGCGGCCTCCTACAATGAGCAGTTCTTC
V: TRBV11-1; size: .; J: TRBJ1-1; D: .; CDR3: CASSWSTEAFF; DNA: TGTGCCAGCAGCTGGAGCACTGAAGCTTTCTTT
V: TRBV7-6; size: .; J: TRBJ2-5; D: TRBD1; CDR3: CASSYDRAETQYF; DNA: TGTGCCAGCAGCTATGACAGGGCGGAGACCCAGTACTTC
V: TRBV11-2; size: .; J: TRBJ2-5; D: .; CDR3: CASSLVVLAGQETQYF; DNA: TGTGCCAGCAGCTTAGTCGTGCTAGCTGGCCAAGAGACCCAGTACTTC